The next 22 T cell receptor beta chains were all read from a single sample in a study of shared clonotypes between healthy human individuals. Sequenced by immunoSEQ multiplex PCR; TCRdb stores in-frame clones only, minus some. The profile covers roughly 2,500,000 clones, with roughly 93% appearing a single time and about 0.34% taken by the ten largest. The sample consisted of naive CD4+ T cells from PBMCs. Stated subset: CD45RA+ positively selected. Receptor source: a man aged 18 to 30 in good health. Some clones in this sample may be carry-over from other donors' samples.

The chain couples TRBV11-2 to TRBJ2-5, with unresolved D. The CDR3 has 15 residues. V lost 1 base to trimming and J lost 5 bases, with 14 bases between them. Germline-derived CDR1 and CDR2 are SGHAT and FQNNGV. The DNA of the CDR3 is TGTGCCAGCAGCTTAGGTCCTGCGCGGATTGAGACCCAGTACTTC. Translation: CASSLGPARIETQYF.

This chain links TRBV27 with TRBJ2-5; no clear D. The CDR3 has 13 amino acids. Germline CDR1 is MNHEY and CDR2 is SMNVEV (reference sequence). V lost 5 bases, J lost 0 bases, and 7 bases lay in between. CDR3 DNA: TGTGCCAGCAGTCCCTCTAACCAAGAGACCCAGTACTTC. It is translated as CASSPSNQETQYF.

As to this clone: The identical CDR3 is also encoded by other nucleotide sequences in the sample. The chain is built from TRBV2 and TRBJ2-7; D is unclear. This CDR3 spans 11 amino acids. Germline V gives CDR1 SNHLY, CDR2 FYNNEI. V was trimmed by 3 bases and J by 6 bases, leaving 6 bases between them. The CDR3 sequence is CASSDHSEQYF. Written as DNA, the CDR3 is TGTGCCAGCAGTGACCATTCCGAGCAGTACTTC.

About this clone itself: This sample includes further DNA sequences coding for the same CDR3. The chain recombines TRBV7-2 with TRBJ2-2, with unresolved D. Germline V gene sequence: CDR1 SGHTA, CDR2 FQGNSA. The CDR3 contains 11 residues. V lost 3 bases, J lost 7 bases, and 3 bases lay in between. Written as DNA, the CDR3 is TGTGCCAGCAGCTTGGTCGGGGAGCTGTTTTTT. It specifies CASSLVGELFF.

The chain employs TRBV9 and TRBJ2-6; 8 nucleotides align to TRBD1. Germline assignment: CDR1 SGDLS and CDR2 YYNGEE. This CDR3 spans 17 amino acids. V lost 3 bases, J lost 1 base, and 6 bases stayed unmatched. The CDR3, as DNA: TGTGCCAGCAGCGAGGCAGGGGGCTCTTCTGGGGCCAACGTCCTGACTTTC. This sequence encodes CASSEAGGSSGANVLTF.

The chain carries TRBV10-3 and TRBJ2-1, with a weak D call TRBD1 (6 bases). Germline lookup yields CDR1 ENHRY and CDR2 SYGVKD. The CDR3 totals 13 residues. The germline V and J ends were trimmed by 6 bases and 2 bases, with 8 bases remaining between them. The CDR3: CAIRGQTYNEQFF. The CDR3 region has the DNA TGTGCCATCAGAGGACAGACCTACAATGAGCAGTTCTTC.

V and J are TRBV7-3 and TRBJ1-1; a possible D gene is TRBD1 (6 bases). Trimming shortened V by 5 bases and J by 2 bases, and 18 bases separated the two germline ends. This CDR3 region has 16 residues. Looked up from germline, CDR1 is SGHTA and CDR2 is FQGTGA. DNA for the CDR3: TGTGCCAGCAGCCCCGGGACACTCGCCCGTAACACTGAAGCTTTCTTT. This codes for CASSPGTLARNTEAFF.

CDR3 loop: CAISEGQAYNTEAFF. The CDR3 bases are TGTGCCATCAGTGAGGGACAGGCGTACAACACTGAAGCTTTCTTT. This rearrangement joins TRBV10-3 to TRBJ1-1, with TRBD1 identical over 7 bases. Per the germline V gene, CDR1 is ENHRY and CDR2 is SYGVKD. V was pared by 2 bases and J by 2 bases, with 5 bases of the junction left unmatched. There are 15 residues in the CDR3.

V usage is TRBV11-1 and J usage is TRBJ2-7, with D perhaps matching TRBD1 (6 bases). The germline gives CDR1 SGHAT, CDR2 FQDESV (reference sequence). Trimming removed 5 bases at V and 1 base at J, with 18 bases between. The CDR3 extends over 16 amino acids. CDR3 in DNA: TGTGCCAGCAGCCCCATTAAGTTACAGGGATCCTACGAGCAGTACTTC. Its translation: CASSPIKLQGSYEQYF.

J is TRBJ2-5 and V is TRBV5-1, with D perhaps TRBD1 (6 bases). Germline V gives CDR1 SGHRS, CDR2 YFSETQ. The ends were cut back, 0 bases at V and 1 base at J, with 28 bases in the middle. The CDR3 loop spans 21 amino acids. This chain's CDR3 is CASSLAYLRGPRPELQETQYF. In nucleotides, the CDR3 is TGCGCCAGCAGCTTGGCTTACCTCAGGGGACCGAGGCCAGAACTCCAAGAGACCCAGTACTTC.

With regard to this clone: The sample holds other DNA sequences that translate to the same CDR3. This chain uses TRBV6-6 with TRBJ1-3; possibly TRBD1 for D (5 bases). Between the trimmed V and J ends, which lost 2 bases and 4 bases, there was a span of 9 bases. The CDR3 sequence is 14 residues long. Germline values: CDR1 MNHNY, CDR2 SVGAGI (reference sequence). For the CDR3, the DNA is TGTGCCAGCAGTTACGGGGGGTCCGGAAACACCATATATTTT. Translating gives CASSYGGSGNTIYF.

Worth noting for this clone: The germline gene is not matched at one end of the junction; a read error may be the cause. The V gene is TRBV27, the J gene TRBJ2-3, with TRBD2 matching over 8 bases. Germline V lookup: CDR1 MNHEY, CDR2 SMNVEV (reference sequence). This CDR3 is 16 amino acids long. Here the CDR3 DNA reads TGTGCCAGCAGTTCTGGACTAGCTCCCGGCACAAATACGCAGTATTTT. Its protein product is CASSSGLAPGTNTQYF.

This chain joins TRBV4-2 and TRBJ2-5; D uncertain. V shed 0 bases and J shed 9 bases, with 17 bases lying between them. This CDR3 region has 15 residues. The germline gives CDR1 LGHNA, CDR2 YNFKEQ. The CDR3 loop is CASSQDLATSRAQYF. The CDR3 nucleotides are TGTGCCAGCAGCCAAGATTTGGCGACTTCAAGGGCCCAGTACTTC.

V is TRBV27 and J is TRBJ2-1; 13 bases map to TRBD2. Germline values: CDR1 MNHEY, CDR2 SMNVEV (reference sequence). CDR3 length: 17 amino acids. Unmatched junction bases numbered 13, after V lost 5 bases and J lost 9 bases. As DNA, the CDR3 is TGTGCCAGCAGTCCGCGCTACGGGACTAGCGGGACCGGTGAGCAGTTCTTC. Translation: CASSPRYGTSGTGEQFF.

The CDR3 DNA follows: TGTGCCAGCATGTACCCTACTAGTTTAATCTACGAGCAGTACTTC. Translated: CASMYPTSLIYEQYF. This rearrangement joins TRBV6-1 to TRBJ2-7; weak D call: TRBD2 (5 bases). Germline CDR1 MNHNS, CDR2 SASEGT. V was clipped by 7 bases and J by 3 bases, with 19 bases between them. The CDR3 runs to 15 residues.

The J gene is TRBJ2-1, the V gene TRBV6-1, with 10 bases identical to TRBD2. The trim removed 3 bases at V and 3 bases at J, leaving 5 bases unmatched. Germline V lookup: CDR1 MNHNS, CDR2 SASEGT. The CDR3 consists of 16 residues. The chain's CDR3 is CASSDSPSGSYNEQFF. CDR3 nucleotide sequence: TGTGCCAGCAGTGATTCTCCTAGCGGGAGCTACAATGAGCAGTTCTTC.

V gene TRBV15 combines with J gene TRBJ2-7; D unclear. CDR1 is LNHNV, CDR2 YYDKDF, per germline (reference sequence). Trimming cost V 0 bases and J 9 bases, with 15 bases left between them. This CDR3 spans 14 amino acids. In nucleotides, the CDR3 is TGTGCCACCAGCAGAGACCTAAGGACCGCTGCGCAGTACTTC. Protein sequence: CATSRDLRTAAQYF. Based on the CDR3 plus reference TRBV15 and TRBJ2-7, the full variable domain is DAMVIQNPRYQVTQFGKPVTLSCSQTLNHNVMYWYQQKSSQAPKLLFHYYDKDFNNEADTPDNFQSRRPNTSFCFLDIRSPGLGDTAMYLCATSRDLRTAAQYFGPGTRLTVT.

The DNA of the CDR3 is TGCGCCAGCAGTGAGTCCAAGTGGGGACAGAAAAACACTGAAGCTTTCTTT. Protein sequence: CASSESKWGQKNTEAFF. The genes are TRBV10-2 and TRBJ1-1; 7 bases match TRBD1. V shed 0 bases, J shed 2 bases, and the junction held 9 bases outside the gene matches. This CDR3 comprises 17 residues. In germline, CDR1 is WSHSY, CDR2 SAAADI.

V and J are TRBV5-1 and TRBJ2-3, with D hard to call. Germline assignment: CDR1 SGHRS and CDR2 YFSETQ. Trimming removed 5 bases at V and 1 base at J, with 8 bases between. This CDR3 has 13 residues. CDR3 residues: CASREWGTDTQYF. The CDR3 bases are TGCGCCAGCAGGGAGTGGGGCACAGATACGCAGTATTTT.

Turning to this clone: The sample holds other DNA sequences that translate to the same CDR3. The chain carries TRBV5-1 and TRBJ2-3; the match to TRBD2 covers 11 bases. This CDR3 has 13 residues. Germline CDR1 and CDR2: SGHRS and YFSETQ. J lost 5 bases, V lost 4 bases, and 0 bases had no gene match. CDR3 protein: CASSLAGGDTQYF. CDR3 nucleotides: TGCGCCAGCAGCCTAGCGGGAGGAGATACGCAGTATTTT.

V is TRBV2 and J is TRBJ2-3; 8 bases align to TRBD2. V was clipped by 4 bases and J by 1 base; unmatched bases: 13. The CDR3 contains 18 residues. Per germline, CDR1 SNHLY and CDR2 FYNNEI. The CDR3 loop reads CASSVGARSGTRTDTQYF. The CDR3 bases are TGTGCCAGCAGTGTAGGCGCTCGTAGCGGGACACGCACAGATACGCAGTATTTT.

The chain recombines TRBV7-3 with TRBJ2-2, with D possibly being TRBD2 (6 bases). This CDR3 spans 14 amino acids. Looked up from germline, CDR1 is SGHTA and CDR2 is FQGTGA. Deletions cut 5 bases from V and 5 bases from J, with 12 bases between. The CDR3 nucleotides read TGTGCCAGCAGCCGGAGGGCCGGGACCGGGGAGCTGTTTTTT. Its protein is CASSRRAGTGELFF.